These T cell receptor beta chains were read from a single sample in a study of tumor and adjacent non-tumor tissue in lung cancer. Each CDR3 protein gets one entry after TCRdb re-called the multiplex PCR reads with MiXCR. Here the sample spans about 110,000 distinct CDR3 sequences, roughly 80% being singletons. Sequenced: lung tumor tissue. Receptor source: a woman aged 60-75 years with non-small cell lung cancer. CDR3s include the opening cysteine and the closing phenylalanine or tryptophan. D genes are given only for firm matches. Expanded clones are given a class, and other clones once, few, many or no size at all.

v_gene,j_gene,d_gene,abundance,CDR3aa,CDR3nt
TRBV6-5,TRBJ2-5,.,.,CARSYAGRESQYF,TGTGCCAGAAGTTATGCTGGAAGGGAGAGCCAGTACTTC
TRBV5-5,TRBJ2-7,.,.,CASSFDRSYEQYF,TGTGCCAGCAGCTTCGATAGGTCCTACGAGCAGTACTTC
TRBV11-3,TRBJ2-1,TRBD1,.,CASSLGQSLIGQFF,TGTGCCAGCAGCTTGGGACAGTCTCTCATTGGGCAGTTCTTC
TRBV6-2/TRBV6-3,TRBJ2-7,.,.,CANSRSGQSYERYF,TGTGCCAACAGCCGCTCCGGACAGTCCTACGAGCGGTACTTC
TRBV6-5,TRBJ2-6,.,.,CASRYRAPEANVLTF,TGTGCCAGCAGATACCGGGCGCCTGAGGCCAACGTCCTGACTTTC
TRBV11-2,TRBJ2-1,.,.,CASSSISGRITNELFF,TGTGCCAGCAGCTCTATTAGTGGGAGAATCACGAATGAGCTGTTCTTC
TRBV28,TRBJ2-7,.,many,CASRGEREQSYEQYF,TGTGCCAGCAGGGGGGAGCGCGAGCAGTCCTACGAGCAGTACTTC
TRBV7-9,TRBJ1-1,.,few,CASSGFRGLNTEAFF,TGTGCCAGCAGCGGATTTCGTGGGTTAAACACTGAAGCTTTCTTT
TRBV20-1,TRBJ2-5,.,.,CSAPRGGCGLQETQYF,TGCAGTGCTCCCCGAGGGGGTTGCGGATTGCAAGAGACCCAGTACTTC
TRBV14,TRBJ2-1,TRBD2,.,CASRSWAPGLAGGRSYNEQFF,TGTGCCAGCAGATCGTGGGCGCCGGGACTAGCGGGAGGGAGATCCTACAATGAACAGTTCTTC
TRBV11-1,TRBJ1-2,.,.,CASSSQGPPYGYIF,TGTGCCAGTAGCTCACAGGGCCCGCCCTATGGCTACATCTTC
TRBV20-1,TRBJ2-2,TRBD2,.,CSARGKISGRSNTGELFF,TGCAGTGCTAGAGGGAAAATTAGCGGGAGATCGAACACCGGGGAGCTGTTTTTT
TRBV20-1,TRBJ2-7,.,.,CSARDQLGLSPYELYF,TGCAGTGCTAGAGATCAACTGGGGTTGAGCCCCTACGAGCTGTACTTC
TRBV11-3,TRBJ2-1,.,.,CASNPNGYNEQFF,TGTGCCAGCAACCCTAACGGGTACAATGAGCAGTTCTTC
TRBV20-1,TRBJ2-2,.,.,CSARASWRSNTGELFF,TGCAGTGCTAGGGCTAGCTGGAGGTCGAATACCGGGGAGCTGTTTTTT
TRBV12-3/TRBV12-4,TRBJ1-2,.,.,CASTSRQGPGGYIF,TGTGCCAGCACCTCAAGGCAGGGCCCGGGTGGCTACATCTTC
TRBV20-1,TRBJ1-2,TRBD1,once,CTTRGQGDHGYTF,TGCACTACTAGAGGGCAGGGGGACCATGGCTACACCTTC
TRBV7-9,TRBJ2-1,.,few,CASSRAGGDRQFF,TGTGCCAGCAGTCGAGCTGGAGGGGATAGGCAGTTCTTC
TRBV20-1,TRBJ1-2,.,.,CSAREPGEYGYTF,TGCAGTGCTAGAGAACCAGGAGAGTATGGCTATACCTTC
TRBV20-1,TRBJ2-5,.,.,CSVRVSGGETQYF,TGCAGTGTTAGAGTCAGCGGAGGAGAGACCCAGTACTTC
TRBV4-3,TRBJ2-6,.,many,CASSQDPDSGANVLTF,TGCGCCAGCAGCCAAGATCCAGACTCTGGGGCCAACGTCCTGACTTTC
TRBV21-1,TRBJ1-2,.,few,CASSKGDYGYTF,TGTGCCAGCAGCAAAGGGGACTATGGCTACACCTTC
TRBV11-2,TRBJ2-5,.,.,CVSSLGDFQKTQYF,TGTGTCAGCAGTTTAGGGGACTTCCAAAAGACCCAGTACTTC
TRBV29-1,TRBJ1-2,TRBD1,.,CGVEGGTGGNYGYTF,TGCGGCGTTGAAGGCGGGACAGGGGGCAACTATGGCTATACCTTC
TRBV20-1,TRBJ2-1,.,once,CSARDDHRSYNERFF,TGCAGTGCTAGAGATGACCATCGCTCCTACAATGAGCGGTTCTTC
TRBV6-2/TRBV6-3,TRBJ2-3,.,.,CASSLQSTDTQYF,TGTGCCAGCAGTCTCCAAAGCACAGATACGCAGTATTTT
TRBV14,TRBJ2-6,.,.,CASNRLSSGVNVLTF,TGTGCCAGCAATAGGCTTAGCTCTGGGGTCAACGTCCTGACTTTC
TRBV6-5,TRBJ2-5,TRBD1,.,CTSSYPTGTGETQYF,TGTACCAGCAGTTACCCGACAGGGACCGGGGAGACTCAGTACTTC
TRBV11-2,TRBJ2-3,TRBD1,.,CASSANGTATDTHYF,TGTGCCAGCAGCGCCAACGGGACAGCCACAGATACGCACTATTTT
TRBV10-2,TRBJ2-1,.,.,CASSARRGSYDEQFF,TGCGCCAGCAGCGCGAGGAGGGGATCCTACGATGAGCAGTTCTTC
TRBV30,TRBJ2-2,TRBD1,once,CAWSVDRDTGELFF,TGTGCCTGGAGTGTAGACAGGGACACCGGGGAACTGTTTTTT
TRBV11-2,TRBJ2-7,TRBD2,once,CASSYGTSGSYMQYF,TGTGCTAGCAGCTACGGGACTAGCGGGAGCTACATGCAGTACTTC
TRBV6-2/TRBV6-3,TRBJ2-4,.,few,CPSSYALSGIAKNIQYF,TGTCCCAGCAGTTACGCATTGTCAGGAATCGCCAAAAACATTCAGTACTTC
TRBV6-2/TRBV6-3,TRBJ1-1,.,.,CASADRRNTEAFF,TGTGCCAGCGCAGACAGGCGTAACACTGAAGCTTTCTTT
TRBV20-1,TRBJ1-2,.,.,CSTRDGYTF,TGCAGTACAAGAGACGGCTACACCTTC
TRBV6-1,TRBJ2-5,.,many,CASSQGLRETQYF,TGTGCCAGCAGCCAGGGACTCCGAGAGACCCAGTACTTC
TRBV11-1,TRBJ2-2,TRBD2,.,CTRSPRLAGESTGELFF,TGTACCAGAAGCCCGCGACTAGCGGGTGAATCCACCGGGGAGCTGTTTTTT
TRBV7-3,TRBJ2-7,TRBD1,.,CASSVTWTGRHEQYF,TGTGCCAGCAGCGTAACCTGGACAGGGCGCCACGAGCAGTACTTC
TRBV20-1,TRBJ2-5,.,.,CSAHPRVLTEIQYF,TGCAGTGCTCACCCTCGAGTACTTACAGAGATCCAGTACTTC
TRBV10-1,TRBJ2-3,.,.,CASSDSANGRSRDTQYF,TGCGCCAGCAGTGACTCCGCTAATGGGAGGAGCAGGGATACGCAGTATTTT
TRBV28,TRBJ1-2,.,.,CDSSGEVGDTF,TGTGACAGCAGTGGAGAAGTGGGGGACACCTTC
TRBV6-1,TRBJ2-7,TRBD1,.,CAISGQDREPEQYF,TGTGCCATCAGTGGGCAGGACAGGGAACCCGAGCAGTACTTC
TRBV5-4,TRBJ1-6,TRBD1,once,CASGLGQEVWSPLHF,TGTGCCAGCGGCCTGGGACAGGAAGTATGGTCACCCCTCCACTTT
TRBV4-3,TRBJ2-4,.,.,CVSIPSIQNIQYF,TGCGTCAGCATCCCCAGTATCCAAAACATTCAGTACTTC
TRBV20-1,TRBJ2-7,.,.,CKADGRVREQYF,TGCAAAGCTGATGGGCGCGTACGAGAGCAGTACTTC
TRBV12-3/TRBV12-4,TRBJ1-6,.,.,CASSLENSHSSPLHF,TGTGCCAGCAGTCTCGAGAACTCCCATAGTTCACCCCTCCACTTT
TRBV6-5,TRBJ1-3,.,.,CASSYSEGVLSGNIIYF,TGTGCCAGCAGTTACTCGGAAGGGGTCCTCTCTGGAAACATCATATATTTT
TRBV6-5,TRBJ2-1,TRBD2,.,CASRPWTSHNEQFF,TGTGCCAGCAGACCCTGGACTAGCCACAATGAGCAGTTCTTC
TRBV20-1,TRBJ2-5,TRBD2,many,CSARGGLAGEETQYF,TGCAGTGCTAGAGGGGGACTAGCGGGAGAAGAGACCCAGTACTTC
TRBV5-1,TRBJ1-6,TRBD1,.,CASGLELGTGNSSLHF,TGCGCCAGCGGCTTGGAACTAGGGACAGGGAATTCATCCCTCCACTTT
TRBV11-2,TRBJ1-2,.,.,CASTLTGGYDYIF,TGTGCCAGCACCCTAACCGGGGGCTATGACTACATCTTC
TRBV20-1,TRBJ1-5,.,.,CSVRDFGNQPQHF,TGCAGTGTTAGAGATTTCGGTAATCAACCCCAGCATTTT
TRBV28,TRBJ1-3,.,.,CASTTTAPFGNTIYF,TGTGCCAGCACTACCACAGCTCCCTTTGGAAACACCATATATTTT
TRBV4-2,TRBJ2-1,.,.,CASSHANNEQFF,TGTGCCAGCAGCCATGCAAACAATGAACAGTTCTTC
TRBV6-5,TRBJ2-1,.,.,CASSYSRYAGNEQFF,TGTGCCAGCAGTTATTCCCGATATGCGGGTAATGAGCAGTTCTTC
TRBV6-5,TRBJ1-3,.,many,CASSYSPLGNTIYF,TGTGCCAGCAGTTACTCCCCTCTCGGAAACACCATATATTTT
TRBV12-3/TRBV12-4,TRBJ1-2,TRBD1,few,CASISSGQGAGGYTF,TGTGCCAGCATTTCCTCGGGACAGGGGGCAGGTGGCTACACCTTC
TRBV11-2,TRBJ1-4,.,.,CASSRSTSYEKLFF,TGTGCCAGCAGCCGCAGTACGTCCTACGAAAAACTGTTTTTT
TRBV20-1,TRBJ2-1,.,once,CSAAGFYNEQLF,TGCAGTGCTGCGGGATTCTACAATGAGCAGCTTTTC